This T cell receptor beta chain was captured in a study of blood T cell repertoires in COVID-19. About the research overall: Samples representing acute and convalescent COVID-19 were sourced from the United States, Italy and Spain.

Seattle cases were enrolled at active infection and followed longitudinally. V shed 5 bases and J shed 4 bases, with 16 bases lying between them. The V gene's germline CDR1 is SGDLS and CDR2 YYNGEE. The CDR3 is 15 amino acids. Study processing details: Estimation of nucleated cell counts was performed using reference gene primer amplification. TCRdb keeps only in-frame clones here, not all; method: immunoSEQ multiplex PCR. V and J calls and clone size follow that table, whereas D and trimming were derived from the DNA. The data contain roughly 500,000 clones, approximately 92% of them singletons. This chain joins TRBV9 and TRBJ2-1, with D maybe TRBD1 (6 bases). This clonotype was sampled from a man between 18 and 29 years old with COVID-19, enrolled during active disease. The specimen was peripheral blood. The CDR3 nucleotides are TGTGCCAGCAGTCAACAGGGAGAGTCATACAATGAGCAGTTCTTC. Translated, it gives CASSQQGESYNEQFF.